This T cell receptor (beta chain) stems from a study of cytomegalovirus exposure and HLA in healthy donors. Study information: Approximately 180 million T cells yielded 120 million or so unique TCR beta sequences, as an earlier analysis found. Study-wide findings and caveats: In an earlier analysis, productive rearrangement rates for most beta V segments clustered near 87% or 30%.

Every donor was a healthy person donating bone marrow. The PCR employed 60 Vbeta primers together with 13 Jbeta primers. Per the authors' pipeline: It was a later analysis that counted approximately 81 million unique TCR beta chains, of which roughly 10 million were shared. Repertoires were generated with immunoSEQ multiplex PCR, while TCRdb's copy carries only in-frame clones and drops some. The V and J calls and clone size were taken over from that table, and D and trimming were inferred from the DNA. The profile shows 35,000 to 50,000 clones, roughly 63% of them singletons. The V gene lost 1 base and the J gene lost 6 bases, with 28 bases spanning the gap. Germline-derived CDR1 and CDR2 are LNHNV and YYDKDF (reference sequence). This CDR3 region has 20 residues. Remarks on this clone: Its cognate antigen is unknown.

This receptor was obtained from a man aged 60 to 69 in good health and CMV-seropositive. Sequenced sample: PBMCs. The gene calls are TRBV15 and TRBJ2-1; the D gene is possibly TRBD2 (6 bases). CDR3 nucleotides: TGTGCCACCAGCAGAGCCTTACAAAGAAAACCCGGACTACCGCCCAATGAGCAGTTCTTC. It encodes CATSRALQRKPGLPPNEQFF.